A single sample is the source of the 23 T cell receptor beta chains below, sequenced in a study of blood T cells in healthy people across ages. A second PCR, run for roughly 7 to 12 cycles, used a sample-barcoded 5' primer plus a J-beta primer mix. TCRdb called the 5' RACE reads again in MiXCR, with one record for every CDR3 protein. Seen here are about 1.5 million distinct CDR3 sequences, approximately 43% observed once, and the top ten hold about 4%. Sequenced sample: blood. Source of these receptors: a woman between 18 and 29 years old in good health.

The V gene is TRBV7-8, the J gene TRBJ2-5, with D perhaps TRBD2 (6 bases). Between the trimmed V and J ends, which lost 5 bases and 3 bases, there was a span of 13 bases. CDR3 length: 14 residues. Germline assignment: CDR1 SGHVS and CDR2 FQNEAQ. The CDR3 spells CASSPFGGKETQYF. For the CDR3, the DNA is TGTGCCAGCAGCCCCTTTGGGGGGAAAGAGACCCAGTACTTC. The whole variable domain, filled in from reference TRBV7-8 and TRBJ2-5, reads GAGVSQSPRYKVAKRGQDVALRCDPISGHVSLFWYQQALGQGPEFLTYFQNEAQLDKSGLPSDRFFAERPEGSVSTLKIQRTQQEDSAVYLCASSPFGGKETQYFGPGTRLLVL.

This clonotype was seen only a few times. V and J are TRBV9 and TRBJ1-2, with D tentatively TRBD1 (5 bases). Looked up from germline, CDR1 is SGDLS and CDR2 is YYNGEE. V shed 0 bases and J shed 7 bases, with 10 bases lying between them. The CDR3 is made up of 13 amino acids. Here the CDR3 DNA reads TGTGCCAGCAGCGTAGACCAGGGTAGTGGCTACACCTTC. Translation: CASSVDQGSGYTF.

This clonotype showed up just a few times. The rearrangement uses TRBV24-1 and TRBJ2-1; 9 bases fit TRBD1. The germline V gene encodes CDR1 KGHDR and CDR2 SFDVKD. V was clipped by 5 bases and J by 1 base; unmatched bases: 2. CDR3 length: 15 residues. CDR3 amino acids: CATSGGQGSYNEQFF. In DNA form, the CDR3 reads TGTGCCACCAGTGGGGGACAGGGTTCCTACAATGAGCAGTTCTTC.

The chain couples TRBV3-1 to TRBJ2-3; D gene unclear. The CDR3 contains 14 residues. Per the germline V gene, CDR1 is LGHDT and CDR2 is YNNKEL (reference sequence). Trimming left V 0 bases short and J 4 bases short, with 8 bases between. The CDR3 loop reads CASSQEKGSDTQYF. The DNA of the CDR3 is TGTGCCAGCAGCCAAGAGAAGGGATCAGATACGCAGTATTTT.

The rearrangement links TRBV5-6 to TRBJ2-5; D perhaps matches TRBD2 (6 bases). CDR3 size: 14 residues. CDR1 is SGHDT, CDR2 YYEEEE, per germline. With 0 bases removed from V and 5 bases from J, the gap between germline ends came to 11 bases. CDR3 sequence reads: CASSLDREIETQYF. CDR3 DNA: TGTGCCAGCAGCTTGGACCGGGAGATTGAGACCCAGTACTTC.

The J gene is TRBJ1-6, the V gene TRBV7-2; D unresolved. Germline V gives CDR1 SGHTA, CDR2 FQGNSA. V gave up 5 bases and J gave up 7 bases, with 15 bases separating them. The CDR3 is 15 amino acids. The CDR3 here is CASSPIHGGNSPLHF. The CDR3 region has the DNA TGTGCCAGCAGCCCTATCCACGGAGGGAATTCACCCCTCCACTTT.

The chain combines TRBV20-1 with TRBJ1-4; D ambiguous. Germline V gene lookup returns CDR1 DFQATT and CDR2 SNEGSKA (reference sequence). The CDR3 contains 13 residues. Trimming removed 4 bases at V and 4 bases at J, with 10 bases between. This chain's CDR3 is CSAISGNNEKLFF. The CDR3 nucleotides read TGCAGTGCTATATCGGGGAATAATGAAAAACTGTTTTTT.

This chain connects TRBV20-1 to TRBJ1-5, with D uncertain. V was trimmed by 3 bases and J by 2 bases, leaving 14 bases between them. The germline V gene encodes CDR1 DFQATT and CDR2 SNEGSKA (reference sequence). The CDR3 contains 15 residues. In nucleotides, the CDR3 is TGCAGTGCTAGCCGGGTCGGACGCCGCAATCAGCCCCAGCATTTT. It is translated as CSASRVGRRNQPQHF.

The chain carries TRBV25-1 and TRBJ2-4, with 7 bases matching TRBD1. The J call is doubtful: the DNA matches TRBJ2-5 better. CDR3 length equals 15 residues. Germline V lookup: CDR1 MGHDK, CDR2 SYGVNS. The CDR3 reads CASSEFWTGQETQYF. The DNA of the CDR3 is TGTGCCAGCAGTGAATTCTGGACAGGACAAGAGACCCAGTACTTC.

V is TRBV10-3 and J is TRBJ2-1, with D possibly matching TRBD2 (5 bases). V dropped 8 bases and J dropped 1 base, with 12 bases sitting between them. This CDR3 has 14 amino acids. Germline V gives CDR1 ENHRY, CDR2 SYGVKD. CDR3 nucleotides: TGTGCCATCGCCCCCCCGGGGTCCTACAATGAGCAGTTCTTC. This translates into CAIAPPGSYNEQFF.

The chain couples TRBV6-6 to TRBJ2-3; D gene unclear. CDR1 is MNHNY, CDR2 SVGAGI, per germline (reference sequence). CDR3 length: 16 residues. Trimming pared 2 bases from V and 3 bases from J, leaving 15 bases between. The CDR3 loop is CASSYSGRAGTDTQYF. CDR3 in DNA: TGTGCCAGCAGTTACAGTGGACGAGCCGGGACAGATACGCAGTATTTT.

The chain carries TRBV29-1 and TRBJ1-1; possible D gene TRBD1, 5 bases. Germline V lookup: CDR1 SQVTM, CDR2 ANQGSEA. The CDR3 runs 12 residues. The CDR3 DNA reads TGCAGTCTTACGACAGTGAACACTGAAGCTTTCTTT. Translation gives CSLTTVNTEAFF.

The chain recombines TRBV5-1 with TRBJ2-4, with 9 nucleotides matching TRBD1. The end of the DNA aligns better with TRBJ2-7, so the J call may be wrong. From germline, CDR1 is SGHRS and CDR2 YFSETQ. The CDR3 loop spans 15 amino acids. CDR3 sequence (DNA): TGCGCCAGCAGCCCACGGACAGGGGATGTCGACGAGCAGTACTTC. Its translation: CASSPRTGDVDEQYF.

This chain links TRBV4-2 with TRBJ2-2, with D tentatively TRBD1 or TRBD2 (5 bases each). The V and J ends lost 4 bases and 0 bases respectively, with 15 bases between them. Germline V gene lookup returns CDR1 LGHNA and CDR2 YNFKEQ. CDR3 size: 17 residues. The CDR3 region is CASSPPGPDANTGELFF. The CDR3 region has the DNA TGTGCCAGCAGCCCCCCGGGGCCAGACGCGAACACCGGGGAGCTGTTTTTT.

J is TRBJ2-3 and V is TRBV12-3 or TRBV12-4; D is perhaps TRBD2 (6 bases). The CDR3 extends over 16 amino acids. The V gene lost 0 bases and the J gene lost 3 bases, with 13 bases spanning the gap. The CDR3 DNA reads as TGTGCCAGCAGTTTAGCGGGGGGTAGGCAGACAGATACGCAGTATTTT. Translation gives CASSLAGGRQTDTQYF.

The CDR3: CAVTRLAGEETQYF. The CDR3 bases are TGTGCCGTAACTCGACTAGCGGGGGAAGAGACCCAGTACTTC. The rearrangement uses TRBV6-2 or TRBV6-3 and TRBJ2-5; 12 bases line up with TRBD2. Germline CDR1 reads MNHEY; CDR2 reads SVGEGT. The junction had 7 bases not matched to a gene; V was cut back by 11 bases and J by 3 bases. The CDR3 runs to 14 residues.

This chain joins TRBV7-6 and TRBJ2-5; 7 bases are shared with TRBD1. This CDR3 comprises 13 residues. V shed 6 bases, J shed 4 bases, and the junction held 5 bases outside the gene matches. In germline, CDR1 is SGHVS, CDR2 FNYEAQ. The chain's CDR3 is CASRTGWLETQYF. The CDR3 DNA is TGTGCCAGCAGGACAGGGTGGCTAGAGACCCAGTACTTC.

The chain joins TRBV13 to TRBJ1-2; 12 bases fit TRBD1. Germline V CDR1 and CDR2: PRHDT, FYEKMQ (reference sequence). Unmatched junction bases numbered 5, after V lost 5 bases and J lost 4 bases. This CDR3 spans 15 amino acids. CDR3 residues: CASSSPGQGAYGYTF. The CDR3 coding sequence is TGTGCCAGCAGCAGTCCGGGACAGGGGGCCTATGGCTACACCTTC.

This clonotype has just a few counts. The chain carries TRBV30 and TRBJ2-5; D not resolved. This CDR3 region has 12 residues. V was clipped by 6 bases and J by 1 base, with 9 bases between them. Germline values: CDR1 GTSNPN, CDR2 SVGIG (reference sequence). The CDR3 region has the DNA TGTGCCTGCTCAGGACCCCAAGAGACCCAGTACTTC. It yields the protein CACSGPQETQYF.

This clonotype was seen a few times. The genes are TRBV29-1 and TRBJ2-7, with 9 bases identical to TRBD1. Germline trimming cut 3 bases from V and 5 bases from J; bases unmatched to any gene: 11. CDR1 SQVTM and CDR2 ANQGSEA come from the germline V gene. CDR3 length: 15 residues. The CDR3 protein is CSVEDTGTGFDEQYF. The DNA of the CDR3 is TGCAGCGTTGAGGATACCGGGACAGGGTTCGACGAGCAGTACTTC.

This clonotype was seen a handful of times. The rearrangement joins TRBV4-3 to TRBJ1-3; 7 bases fit TRBD1. The germline gives CDR1 LGHNA, CDR2 YSLEER. This CDR3 is built from 15 residues. The V and J ends lost 2 bases and 1 base, in that order; junction bases with no gene match: 2. CDR3 bases: TGCGCCAGCAGCCAATACAGGGGTTCTGGAAACACCATATATTTT. Translated, it gives CASSQYRGSGNTIYF.

The chain joins TRBV2 to TRBJ2-7; D uncertain. V was trimmed by 11 bases and J by 1 base, leaving 18 bases between them. Germline assignment: CDR1 SNHLY and CDR2 FYNNEI. The CDR3 contains 14 residues. The chain's CDR3 is CAGSGPSRSYEQYF. Written as DNA, the CDR3 is TGTGCCGGTTCGGGTCCCTCTCGGTCCTACGAGCAGTACTTC.

This sequence joins TRBV20-1 and TRBJ1-1, with D possibly matching TRBD1 (5 bases). The CDR3 is 12 residues long. Germline V gene data show CDR1 as DFQATT and CDR2 as SNEGSKA (reference sequence). The ends were cut back, 1 base at V and 6 bases at J, with 9 bases in the middle. This CDR3 reads CSARGRGPEAFF. CDR3 DNA: TGCAGTGCTAGAGGGAGGGGCCCTGAAGCTTTCTTT.